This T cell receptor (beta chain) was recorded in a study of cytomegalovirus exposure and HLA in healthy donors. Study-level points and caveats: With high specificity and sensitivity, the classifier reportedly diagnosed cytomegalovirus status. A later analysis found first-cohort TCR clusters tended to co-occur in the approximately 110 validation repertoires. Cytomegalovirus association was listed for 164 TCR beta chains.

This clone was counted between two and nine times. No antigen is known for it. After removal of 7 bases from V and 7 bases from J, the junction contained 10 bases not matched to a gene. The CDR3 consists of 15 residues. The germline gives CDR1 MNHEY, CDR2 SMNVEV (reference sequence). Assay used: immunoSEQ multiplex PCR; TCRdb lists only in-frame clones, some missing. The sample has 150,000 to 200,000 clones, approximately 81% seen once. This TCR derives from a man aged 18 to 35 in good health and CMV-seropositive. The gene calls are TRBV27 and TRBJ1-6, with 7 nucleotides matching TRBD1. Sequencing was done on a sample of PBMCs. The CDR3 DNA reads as TGTGCCAGCACCCATGACAGGGACGGAAATTCACCCCTCCACTTT. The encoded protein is CASTHDRDGNSPLHF.